The 26 T cell receptor beta chains below come from one sample, sequenced in a study of blood T cell repertoires in COVID-19. Sequenced by immunoSEQ multiplex PCR; TCRdb stores in-frame clones only, minus some. The sample holds roughly 230,000 clones, 84% seen once. Sequencing used peripheral blood. The receptors were sampled from a man aged 45-60 years with acute or convalescent COVID-19.

The chain has TRBV24-1 and TRBJ2-5, with D hard to call. The CDR3 sequence is 12 residues long. V lost 1 base, J lost 4 bases, and 3 bases lay in between. Germline V lookup: CDR1 KGHDR, CDR2 SFDVKD. This CDR3 is CATSDFGETQYF. CDR3 bases: TGTGCCACCAGTGATTTCGGAGAGACCCAGTACTTC.

The CDR3 DNA reads as TGTGCCAGCAGCCAGGCTAGCGGGATTAACACCTACAATGAGCAGTTCTTC. The encoded protein is CASSQASGINTYNEQFF. The V call is TRBV4-2, the J call TRBJ2-1; TRBD2 aligns across 9 bases. Germline CDR1 is LGHNA and CDR2 is YNFKEQ. The CDR3 is 17 residues long. Losses at the gene ends were 3 bases for V and 2 bases for J; bases not matched to a gene: 8.

The chain links TRBV6-4 to TRBJ1-1; D not resolved. V shed 2 bases and J shed 1 base, with 5 bases lying between them. The CDR3 runs 13 residues. The germline V gene encodes CDR1 MRHNA and CDR2 SNTAGT. The CDR3 DNA follows: TGTGCCAGCAGTGACCGAGAGAACACTGAAGCTTTCTTT. Protein product: CASSDRENTEAFF.

This CDR3 is CASSPTGQAPYGYTF. CDR3 sequence (DNA): TGTGCCAGCAGCCCCACGGGACAGGCCCCATATGGCTACACCTTC. The gene calls are TRBV11-2 and TRBJ1-2; the match to TRBD1 covers 8 bases. The CDR3 is made up of 15 amino acids. Germline V lookup: CDR1 SGHAT, CDR2 FQNNGV. V lost 5 bases, J lost 5 bases, and 10 bases stayed unmatched.

The sample holds one count of this clone. The chain recombines TRBV2 with TRBJ1-2, with TRBD1 matching 7 bases. Germline lookup yields CDR1 SNHLY and CDR2 FYNNEI. The CDR3 is made up of 17 amino acids. The trim removed 3 bases at V and 4 bases at J, leaving 14 bases unmatched. CDR3 bases: TGTGCCAGCAGTGATGACCCCGGGACAGTGATCCGCTATGGCTACACCTTC. This translates into CASSDDPGTVIRYGYTF.

This chain joins TRBV18 and TRBJ2-1, with 10 positions matching TRBD2. Losses at the gene ends were 5 bases for V and 5 bases for J; bases not matched to a gene: 3. There are 14 residues in the CDR3. CDR1 KGHSH and CDR2 LQKENI come from the germline V gene. CDR3 DNA sequence: TGTGCCAGCTCATCCGGGACTAGCGACAATGAGCAGTTCTTC. Its protein product is CASSSGTSDNEQFF.

The CDR3 nucleotides are TGTGTCACGGGGGCGGGAGCCCACAATGAGCAGTTCTTC. Amino acids: CVTGAGAHNEQFF. This chain joins TRBV5-4 and TRBJ2-1, with D possibly TRBD2 on 7 matching bases. The CDR3 is 13 residues long. Germline loops: CDR1 SGHNT, CDR2 YYREEE (reference sequence).

This chain links TRBV29-1 with TRBJ1-2; 11 bases map to TRBD1. CDR1 SQVTM and CDR2 ANQGSEA come from the germline V gene. V was pared by 7 bases and J by 8 bases, with 6 bases of the junction left unmatched. The CDR3 is 12 amino acids. CDR3 in amino acids: CSAGQGESGYTF. The CDR3 DNA is TGCAGCGCGGGACAGGGGGAGAGCGGCTACACCTTC.

This chain uses TRBV27 with TRBJ2-5; 7 bases match TRBD2. The CDR3 is made up of 14 amino acids. Trimming took 2 bases from V and 7 from J; bases not matched to a gene: 7. From germline, CDR1 is MNHEY and CDR2 SMNVEV (reference sequence). CDR3 sequence reads: CASSLLAAPGTQYF. The CDR3 coding sequence is TGTGCCAGCAGTTTACTAGCGGCCCCGGGGACCCAGTACTTC.

The V call is TRBV11-3, the J call TRBJ2-7; TRBD2 matches at 11 bases. The CDR3 contains 17 residues. V lost 5 bases to trimming and J lost 5 bases; unmatched junction nucleotides: 14. Germline-derived CDR1 and CDR2 are SGHNT and YENEEA. This CDR3 reads CASSQASSGRWGHEQYF. DNA for the CDR3: TGTGCCAGCAGCCAGGCGTCTAGCGGGAGGTGGGGCCACGAGCAGTACTTC.

The chain uses TRBV7-9 and TRBJ2-7; D might be TRBD1 (6 bases). The CDR3 has 15 amino acids. CDR1 and CDR2 from the germline V gene are SEHNR and FQNEAQ (reference sequence). Between the trimmed V and J ends, which lost 3 bases and 2 bases, there was a span of 14 bases. This CDR3 reads CASSFRRGDTYEQYF. Written as DNA, the CDR3 is TGTGCCAGCAGCTTTCGGAGAGGGGACACCTACGAGCAGTACTTC.

The J gene is TRBJ1-2, the V gene TRBV2; the match to TRBD1 covers 7 bases. Germline loops: CDR1 SNHLY, CDR2 FYNNEI. The CDR3 loop spans 15 amino acids. After removal of 6 bases from V and 4 bases from J, the junction contained 11 bases not matched to a gene. Written as DNA, the CDR3 is TGTGCCAGCAGGGGGACAGCTCAAAGGAGCTATGGCTACACCTTC. Amino acid sequence: CASRGTAQRSYGYTF.

The genes are TRBV7-3 and TRBJ1-6, with no clear D. This CDR3 spans 14 amino acids. Germline CDR1 SGHTA, CDR2 FQGTGA. V lost 4 bases to trimming and J lost 7 bases, with 11 bases between them. The chain's CDR3 is CASSSGGLNSPLHF. DNA of the CDR3: TGTGCCAGCAGCTCCGGAGGCCTGAATTCACCCCTCCACTTT.

This clone came up once. The junction departs from the called germline gene at one end, perhaps through a read error. V and J are TRBV5-6 and TRBJ2-7, with D perhaps TRBD1 (5 bases). CDR1 is SGHDT, CDR2 YYEEEE, per germline. This CDR3 is 9 amino acids long. The CDR3 bases are TGTGCCAGCACCCCAGGACACGACTTC. Protein sequence: CASTPGHDF.

V is TRBV11-3 and J is TRBJ2-2, with D uncertain. The length of the CDR3 is 16 residues. Germline V gene sequence: CDR1 SGHNT, CDR2 YENEEA. Trimming shortened V by 5 bases and J by 6 bases, and 19 bases separated the two germline ends. The CDR3 reads CASSPRGSSAPGELFF. Here the CDR3 DNA reads TGTGCCAGCAGCCCCCGAGGCTCTAGTGCGCCCGGGGAGCTGTTTTTT.

The rearrangement joins TRBV12-3 or TRBV12-4 to TRBJ2-2; D gene ambiguous. Trimming took 5 bases from V and 9 from J, leaving 7 bases between them. This CDR3 region has 11 residues. In DNA form, the CDR3 reads TGTGCCAGCAGTCTCCAGTGGGAGCTGTTTTTT. It is translated as CASSLQWELFF.

CDR3 sequence reads: CASSVGVGAGEDTQYF. In DNA, the CDR3 is TGTGCCAGCAGCGTAGGTGTCGGAGCGGGCGAAGATACGCAGTATTTT. This sequence joins TRBV9 and TRBJ2-3, with a weak D call TRBD2 (6 bases). V lost 0 bases and J 5 bases, leaving 16 bases between the germline ends. The CDR3 extends over 16 amino acids. CDR1 is SGDLS, CDR2 YYNGEE, per germline.

Only a few counts were recorded for this clone. The V and J genes are TRBV4-1 and TRBJ1-1; 7 positions agree with TRBD1. Germline assignment: CDR1 MGHRA and CDR2 YSYEKL. V lost 2 bases to trimming and J lost 7 bases; unmatched junction nucleotides: 13. The CDR3 consists of 16 residues. CDR3 protein: CASSQPHRTGRFEAFF. As DNA, the CDR3 is TGCGCCAGCAGCCAACCCCATAGGACAGGACGATTTGAAGCTTTCTTT.

V and J are TRBV10-3 and TRBJ1-5, with a tentative D call TRBD1 (5 bases). With 11 bases removed from V and 2 bases from J, the gap between germline ends came to 13 bases. The CDR3 runs to 13 residues. In germline, CDR1 is ENHRY, CDR2 SYGVKD. In DNA form, the CDR3 reads TGTGCCGCAGACAAAGGGGGCAATCAGCCCCAGCATTTT. As protein: CAADKGGNQPQHF.

The V call is TRBV11-1, the J call TRBJ1-2; D remains ambiguous. The CDR3 spans 13 residues. Germline V gene lookup returns CDR1 SGHAT and CDR2 FQDESV (reference sequence). Trimming stripped 4 bases from V and 8 bases from J, with 14 bases between. The CDR3 nucleotides are TGTGCCAGCAGCTCAACGGGTCTCGTCGGCTACACCTTC. Protein product: CASSSTGLVGYTF. Supplemented by reference TRBV11-1 and TRBJ1-2, the full variable domain reads EAEVAQSPRYKITEKSQAVAFWCDPISGHATLYWYRQILGQGPELLVQFQDESVVDDSQLPKDRFSAERLKGVDSTLKIQPAELGDSAMYLCASSSTGLVGYTFGSGTRLTVV.

The table lists this clone with a count of one. This rearrangement joins TRBV4-1 to TRBJ2-5; TRBD2 matches 9 bases. From germline, CDR1 is MGHRA and CDR2 YSYEKL. The CDR3 is 15 amino acids. Trimming took 1 base from V and 6 from J; bases not matched to a gene: 6. The CDR3, as DNA: TGCGCCAGCAGCCAAGGCGGGGGGGCATTCAAGACCCAGTACTTC. Encoded protein: CASSQGGGAFKTQYF.

This chain joins TRBV9 and TRBJ2-5; 7 bases match TRBD1. The V gene end was trimmed by 0 bases and the J gene end by 4 bases; junction bases not matched to a gene: 3. CDR3 length: 14 residues. Germline V gene lookup returns CDR1 SGDLS and CDR2 YYNGEE. In DNA, the CDR3 is TGTGCCAGCAGCGTAGCTACAGGGGCAGAGACCCAGTACTTC. Translation gives CASSVATGAETQYF.

The chain carries TRBV6-2 or TRBV6-3 and TRBJ1-5, with 8 nucleotides matching TRBD1. Trimming cost V 2 bases and J 3 bases; bases outside gene matches: 9. The CDR3 loop spans 17 amino acids. CDR1 is MNHEY, CDR2 SVGEGT, per germline. The CDR3 nucleotides are TGTGCCAGCAGTTACGACAGGGGACCGCTTCCCAATCAGCCCCAGCATTTT. Encoded protein: CASSYDRGPLPNQPQHF.

With regard to this clone: A junction boundary mismatches the germline segment, possibly from a read error. The V gene is TRBV11-2, the J gene TRBJ2-2, with 8 positions matching TRBD2. The V gene's germline CDR1 is SGHAT and CDR2 FQNNGV. CDR3 size: 15 residues. The CDR3 here is CARSNRGGHSGELFF. CDR3 bases: TGTGCCCGCAGCAACCGGGGGGGCCATAGCGGGGAGCTGTTTTTT.

This clone was detected only a few times. The junction shows a germline mismatch at one end, possibly a read error. The rearrangement links TRBV3-1 (or the pseudogene TRBV3-2) to TRBJ2-7, with 11 bases fitting TRBD2. Per germline, CDR1 LGHDT and CDR2 YNNKEL (reference sequence). CDR3 size: 13 residues. DNA for the CDR3: TGTGCCAGCAGCCAATCCGTAGCGGGAGGGCCGGAGTTC. Translation: CASSQSVAGGPEF.

The V and J genes are TRBV30 and TRBJ1-3; D unresolved. Germline V CDR1 and CDR2: GTSNPN, SVGIG (reference sequence). V was trimmed by 4 bases and J by 3 bases, leaving 7 bases between them. This CDR3 is 12 amino acids long. The CDR3 protein is CAWTPLGNTIYF. In DNA, the CDR3 is TGTGCCTGGACCCCCCTTGGAAACACCATATATTTT. The whole variable domain, filled in from reference TRBV30 and TRBJ1-3, reads SQTIHQWPATLVQPVGSPLSLECTVEGTSNPNLYWYRQAAGRGLQLLFYSVGIGQISSEVPQNLSASRPQDRQFILSSKKLLLSDSGFYLCAWTPLGNTIYFGEGSWLTVV.